Listed here are 5 T cell receptor beta chains from one sample, sequenced in a study of PD-L1 blockade in urothelial cancer. Assay used: immunoSEQ multiplex PCR; TCRdb lists only in-frame clones, some missing. There are tens of thousands of clones in the sample; about nine tenths occur only once, and around 11% lies in the top ten. Time point meaning: peripheral blood 6 weeks after treatment start. Sequencing was performed on PBMCs, taken around atezolizumab (anti-PD-L1) treatment. These receptors were collected from a man aged 55 to 70 with urothelial cancer.

The chain couples TRBV5-1 to TRBJ2-7; 9 nucleotides line up with TRBD1. This CDR3 has 13 residues. V lost 7 bases and J lost 5; bases outside the gene matches: 7. Germline V gene data show CDR1 as SGHRS and CDR2 as YFSETQ. CDR3 region: CASRDRGDDEQYF. The CDR3, as DNA: TGCGCCAGCCGAGACAGGGGGGACGACGAGCAGTACTTC.

The chain joins TRBV2 to TRBJ2-1, with 8 bases identical to TRBD2. Trimming removed 3 bases from V and 3 bases from J; junction bases left unmatched: 7. CDR1 and CDR2 (germline): SNHLY, FYNNEI. This CDR3 is 16 amino acids long. Written as DNA, the CDR3 is TGTGCCAGCAGTGACGATGGCGGGGGGATCTACAATGAGCAGTTCTTC. Translating it yields CASSDDGGGIYNEQFF.

This clone has only a few counts. The chain links TRBV5-6 to TRBJ2-7; possibly TRBD2 for D (6 bases). This CDR3 region has 14 residues. V lost 5 bases to trimming and J lost 5 bases, with 17 bases between them. Germline CDR1 SGHDT, CDR2 YYEEEE. The CDR3 spells CASRRGRWVDEQYF. In DNA form, the CDR3 reads TGTGCCAGCAGGCGGGGACGGTGGGTCGACGAGCAGTACTTC.

The chain employs TRBV5-1 and TRBJ1-2; 9 nucleotides agree with TRBD1. The junction had 5 bases not matched to a gene; V was cut back by 3 bases and J by 8 bases. CDR3 length: 13 residues. Looked up from germline, CDR1 is SGHRS and CDR2 is YFSETQ. For the CDR3, the DNA is TGCGCCAGCAGCTGGGACAGGGATCGCGGCTACACCTTC. As protein: CASSWDRDRGYTF.

The chain recombines TRBV5-6 with TRBJ2-2; 7 nucleotides agree with TRBD2. The CDR3 is made up of 17 amino acids. Germline CDR1 and CDR2: SGHDT and YYEEEE. The junction had 12 bases not matched to a gene; V was cut back by 2 bases and J by 5 bases. The CDR3 loop is CASSFSIAGVKTGELFF. In DNA, the CDR3 is TGTGCCAGCAGCTTTTCTATCGCGGGGGTAAAGACCGGGGAGCTGTTTTTT.